This TCR beta chain was retrieved from a study of CD8+CD57+ T cells in acquired aplastic anemia. The overall study: Yields of DNA that came from sorted CD4+ and CD8+ cells averaged roughly 3 ug. Where healthy donors were concerned, CD4+ cells averaged roughly 11 million reads. Points from the study as a whole: Researchers reported that CD8+ Simpson's diversity was not significantly different in patients versus controls.

This clonotype was counted ten times or more. Its antigen is not identified. Germline-derived CDR1 and CDR2 are LNHDA and SQIVND (reference sequence). V lost 9 bases to trimming and J lost 4 bases, with 12 bases between them. This CDR3 region has 13 residues. Both TCR beta VDJ combination and CDR3 sequence profiling were carried out. Genomic DNA was the template for this profiling. TCRdb reprocessed the reads via MiXCR and lists one record per CDR3 protein. The repertoire includes around 150,000 distinct CDR3 sequences, around 40% of them detected once, and around 0.96% sits in the top ten. The chain joins TRBV19 to TRBJ2-2, with D possibly matching TRBD1 (5 bases). The sample taken for sequencing was sorted CD4+, CD8+, or CD8+CD57+ T cells (not recorded which) from PBMCs. The TCR originated in a human donor in good health. The CDR3 sequence: CASVPQGTGELFF. The CDR3 DNA reads TGTGCCAGCGTCCCTCAGGGCACCGGGGAGCTGTTTTTT.